These T cell receptor beta chains were read from a single sample in a study of cytomegalovirus exposure and HLA in healthy donors. Measured with immunoSEQ multiplex PCR; TCRdb has only the in-frame clones, and not every one. The table lists 150,000 or so clones, roughly four fifths of them singletons. Sequencing was done on a sample of PBMCs. The receptor source for this set is a woman aged 40 to 49 in good health and CMV-seronegative. Each CDR3 is given with its conserved first and last residue. The D gene is left open where the match is weak. Clone size is not always given. Where it is, it says once, few, many or a class for expanded clones.

j_call	clone_size	d_call	v_call	cdr3_nt	cdr3_aa
TRBJ2-7	few	TRBD1	TRBV27	TGTGCCAGCAGTTTTGGGACAGGGATCCTCGAGCAGTACTTC	CASSFGTGILEQYF
TRBJ2-4	.	.	TRBV5-1	TGCGCCAGCAGCTCCGGGTCTGCCATGCTAGCCAAAAACATTCAGTACTTC	CASSSGSAMLAKNIQYF
TRBJ2-3	.	.	TRBV5-1	TGCGCCAGCAGCTTCAGCGGGCCGTCAGGAGATACGCAGTATTTT	CASSFSGPSGDTQYF
TRBJ1-1	few	TRBD1	TRBV2	TGTGCCAGCAGTGAAGCGCCGGAACAGGGGGCGAGAAGGGGCACTGAAGCTTTCTTT	CASSEAPEQGARRGTEAFF
TRBJ2-7	.	.	TRBV10-3	TGTGCCATCAGTGACCAGGGGCTGTTGAACGAGCAGTACTTC	CAISDQGLLNEQYF
TRBJ1-6	.	TRBD1	TRBV7-3	TGTGCCAGCAGCTCAGGGACAGGGAATTCACCCCTCCACTTT	CASSSGTGNSPLHF
TRBJ1-6	.	TRBD1	TRBV2	TGTGCCAGCAGTTTAACCGGGACAGGGGGTAGTTCACCCCTCCACTTT	CASSLTGTGGSSPLHF
TRBJ2-5	.	TRBD2	TRBV7-2	TGTGCCAGCAGCTTAGCTCGCGGGACTAGTGACAAAGAGACCCAGTACTTC	CASSLARGTSDKETQYF
TRBJ1-5	.	.	TRBV4-1	TGCGCCAGCAGCCGGAGCACCGACGGGGGAAGTCCCCAGCATTTT	CASSRSTDGGSPQHF
TRBJ1-5	.	.	TRBV7-9	TGTGCCAGCAGCACCCGGCTTCTCGGGGATCAGCCCCAGCATTTT	CASSTRLLGDQPQHF
TRBJ1-4	.	TRBD1	TRBV6-5	TGTGCCAGCAGTTACTCATGGAGGGGGCGTGAAAAACTGTTTTTT	CASSYSWRGREKLFF
TRBJ2-5	.	TRBD1	TRBV7-9	TGTGCCAGCAGCTTTCAGGGGGCGCGGAGACTTCAAGAGACCCAGTACTTC	CASSFQGARRLQETQYF
TRBJ1-3	.	TRBD1	TRBV4-1	TGCGCCAGCAGCCAATCAGGGGGCTTCGACACCATATATTTT	CASSQSGGFDTIYF
TRBJ2-3	.	TRBD1	TRBV19	TGTGCCAGTAATAGTCCCGGGACAGGGGTCGGAGATACGCAGTATTTT	CASNSPGTGVGDTQYF
TRBJ1-5	.	.	TRBV5-8	TGTGCCAGCAGCTTGATTGAGAATCAGCCCCAGCATTTT	CASSLIENQPQHF
TRBJ2-5	.	.	TRBV28	TGTGCCAGCAGTTTGTGGGGACTCTATGGGGAGCAGTACTTC	CASSLWGLYGEQYF
TRBJ2-1	.	.	TRBV7-2	TGTGCCAGCAGCTTGACGGGACTTTACAATGAGCAGTTCTTC	CASSLTGLYNEQFF
TRBJ2-5	.	TRBD2	TRBV5-1	TGCGCCAGCAGCTTATTGGGAGGGAGCGGGGGAGGAGAGACCCAGTACTTC	CASSLLGGSGGGETQYF
TRBJ1-1	.	.	TRBV28	TGTGCCAGCAGTCCCCACCAGCGGAACACTGAAGCTTTCTTT	CASSPHQRNTEAFF
TRBJ1-6	.	.	TRBV6-5	TGTGCCAGCAGTTCCCAACAAAGGGGGAATAATTCACCCCTCCACTTT	CASSSQQRGNNSPLHF
TRBJ2-1	.	TRBD1	TRBV28	TGTGCCAGCAGTTTATGGGACAGGGGGAGCTCCTACAATGAGCAGTTCTTC	CASSLWDRGSSYNEQFF
TRBJ2-2	few	TRBD1	TRBV12-5	TGTGCTAGTGGTTCGACCCGGGACAGGGCCCCCGGGGAGCTGTTTTTT	CASGSTRDRAPGELFF
TRBJ2-5	.	TRBD1	TRBV9	TGTGCCAGCAGCGTACAGGGACAGGGACAGACCCAGTACTTC	CASSVQGQGQTQYF
TRBJ1-3	.	TRBD1	TRBV5-4	TGTGCCAGCAGCTTGTTTAGGACAGGGAACTCTGGAAACACCATATATTTT	CASSLFRTGNSGNTIYF
TRBJ2-2	.	.	TRBV15	TGTGCCACCAGCAGAGTCCAGGGGCTCGGGGAGCTGTTTTTT	CATSRVQGLGELFF
TRBJ1-2	.	.	TRBV4-1	TGCGCCAGCAGCCAAGATAATACAGGGAAGTACTATGGCTACACCTTC	CASSQDNTGKYYGYTF
TRBJ2-5	.	.	TRBV18	TGTGCCAGCTCACCTGTGTCAGATGGAGAGACCCAGTACTTC	CASSPVSDGETQYF
TRBJ1-3	.	TRBD1	TRBV4-1	TGCGCCAGCAGCCTCGACAGGGGGGAGTCAAACACCATATATTTT	CASSLDRGESNTIYF
TRBJ1-3	.	TRBD1	TRBV9	TGTGCCAGCAGCGTAATGGGAGGGACAGGGTCTGGAAACACCATATATTTT	CASSVMGGTGSGNTIYF
TRBJ1-1	.	.	TRBV9	TGTGCCAGCAGCCCCCGGACAGTCGGGGCTTTCTTT	CASSPRTVGAFF
TRBJ1-6	once	TRBD1	TRBV29-1	TGCAGCGTTCGGGGACAGGGGCTCCATTCACCCCTCCACTTT	CSVRGQGLHSPLHF
TRBJ1-2	.	TRBD1	TRBV9	TGTGCCAGCAGCGTAGGAGGGGACAGGAGCCTCTATGGCTACACCTTC	CASSVGGDRSLYGYTF
TRBJ2-7	.	TRBD2	TRBV5-5	TGTGCCAGCAGCCCCTCCTCAGCGGGGGGACCCTACGAGCAGTACTTC	CASSPSSAGGPYEQYF
TRBJ1-6	.	.	TRBV11-2	TGTGCCAGCAGCTTATTTACCGACAGTAAGAATTCACCCCTCCACTTT	CASSLFTDSKNSPLHF
TRBJ1-2	.	.	TRBV5-4	TGTGCCAGCAGGCGGGTGGGGACCGGGACAAAAGGCTACACCTTC	CASRRVGTGTKGYTF
TRBJ1-5	.	TRBD1	TRBV6-1	TGTGCCAGCAGCGTGGACAGGAATCAGCCCCAGCATTTT	CASSVDRNQPQHF
TRBJ2-1	few	TRBD2	TRBV6-5	TGTGCCAGCAGTTACCGGGGGGGGAACAATGAGCAGTTCTTC	CASSYRGGNNEQFF
TRBJ1-1	.	.	TRBV19	TGTGCCAGTAGTCTGGACAAGGCCTATGAAGCTTTCTTT	CASSLDKAYEAFF
TRBJ2-7	.	TRBD1	TRBV6-5	TGTGCCAGCAGGATTGACAGGGGGATTCGCGAGCAGTACTTC	CASRIDRGIREQYF
TRBJ2-7	.	.	TRBV19	TGTGCCAGTAGTATTGGAGGGACGAGCTCCTACGAGCAGTACTTC	CASSIGGTSSYEQYF
TRBJ1-2	.	.	TRBV29-1	TGCAGCGGGGGGACTGACTATGGCTACACCTTC	CSGGTDYGYTF
TRBJ1-4	.	.	TRBV4-1	TGCGCCAGCAGCCAAGATCAGCGGGCAGCTAATGAAAAACTGTTTTTT	CASSQDQRAANEKLFF
TRBJ2-5	.	.	TRBV11-2	TGTGCCAGCAGCTTAGGGGGGGTTCCCCAAGAGACCCAGTACTTC	CASSLGGVPQETQYF
TRBJ1-1	medium-sized	.	TRBV13	TGTGCCAGCATGTCCGGCAGGGCTACCACTGAAGCTTTCTTT	CASMSGRATTEAFF
TRBJ1-1	.	.	TRBV5-4	TGTGCCAGCAGCGTAGACACAGGGTTCGGTGGCACTGAAGCTTTCTTT	CASSVDTGFGGTEAFF
TRBJ2-5	.	TRBD1	TRBV7-9	TGTGCCAGCAGCCGAGGACAGGGGGATTCGGAGACCCAGTACTTC	CASSRGQGDSETQYF
TRBJ2-5	few	TRBD2	TRBV7-9	TGTGCCAGCAGCTTCCGGGAGGACGGCCAAGAGACCCAGTACTTC	CASSFREDGQETQYF
TRBJ2-7	.	TRBD1	TRBV15	TGTGCCACCAGCAAACCGGGACAGGGTTACGAGCAGTACTTC	CATSKPGQGYEQYF
TRBJ1-2	.	TRBD1	TRBV19	TGTGCCAGTAGCAAACAGGGGGCCAGCTATGGCTACACCTTC	CASSKQGASYGYTF
TRBJ1-1	few	.	TRBV6-5	TGTGCCAGCAGATTCGATTCTCGGGGAGGGTCCGGAGCTTTCTTT	CASRFDSRGGSGAFF
TRBJ2-7	.	.	TRBV2	TGTGCCAGCAGTGAAAGGGGCTCCGAGCAGTACTTC	CASSERGSEQYF
TRBJ2-7	.	TRBD2	TRBV4-2	TGTGCCAGCAGCCAAGAGGCGGGGGGGCCCCGTGAGCAGTACTTC	CASSQEAGGPREQYF
TRBJ1-3	.	.	TRBV18	TGTGCCAGCTCTTTAGACAGACCCGGAAACACCATATATTTT	CASSLDRPGNTIYF
TRBJ1-6	.	.	TRBV18	TGTGCCAGCTCACACTCATCGACTGCGGGTGATTCACCCCTCCACTTT	CASSHSSTAGDSPLHF